These T cell receptor beta chains were read from a single sample in a study of shared clonotypes between healthy human individuals. Assay: immunoSEQ multiplex PCR; the TCRdb copy retains only in-frame clones and omits some. The table lists about 380,000 clones, about 96% of them singletons. Input material: memory CD8+ T cells sorted from blood. These receptors were collected from a man aged 25 to 40 in good health. CDR3s include the opening cysteine and the closing phenylalanine or tryptophan. The D gene is left open where the match is weak. Size values are once, few and many counts, or a class for expanded clones, and some rows have none.

TRBD1 - TRBJ1-4 TRBV28 CASSLIGQGGTPNEKLFF TGTGCCAGCAGTCTTATCGGACAGGGAGGGACCCCTAATGAAAAACTGTTTTTT
TRBD2 - TRBJ2-1 TRBV11-3 CASSLREGNEQFF TGTGCCAGCAGCTTACGGGAGGGCAATGAGCAGTTCTTC
- - TRBJ1-2 TRBV19 CASSITGLYGYTF TGTGCCAGTAGTATCACAGGCCTCTATGGCTACACCTTC
TRBD1 - TRBJ1-1 TRBV2 CASRGTGGAEAFF TGTGCCAGCAGAGGGACAGGGGGCGCCGAAGCTTTCTTT
TRBD2 once TRBJ2-7 TRBV7-9 CASSPPGLAFYEQYF TGTGCCAGCAGCCCGCCGGGACTAGCGTTCTACGAGCAGTACTTC
- - TRBJ1-1 TRBV5-1 CASHLGPWDTLEAFF TGCGCCAGCCATTTGGGCCCTTGGGACACGCTTGAAGCTTTCTTT
TRBD2 - TRBJ2-2 TRBV19 CASSIGGRAAGELFF TGTGCCAGTAGTATCGGGGGGAGGGCCGCTGGGGAGCTGTTTTTT
- - TRBJ2-2 TRBV28 CASPFSGGLNTGELFF TGTGCCAGCCCTTTTTCCGGGGGGCTCAACACCGGGGAGCTGTTTTTT
- - TRBJ2-7 TRBV20-1 CSATPLNEQYF TGCAGTGCGACCCCTTTGAACGAGCAGTACTTC
TRBD2 - TRBJ2-3 TRBV5-1 CASSLTSGSDTQYF TGCGCCAGCAGCTTGACTAGCGGTTCAGATACGCAGTATTTT
- - TRBJ1-1 TRBV10-3 CAISTGRRWEATEAFF TGTGCCATCAGCACAGGGCGAAGGTGGGAAGCCACTGAAGCTTTCTTT
- - TRBJ2-1 TRBV13 CASSLGYNEQFF TGTGCCAGCAGCTTAGGGTACAATGAGCAGTTCTTC
TRBD2 - TRBJ2-5 TRBV7-2 CASSLGGLAGEETQYF TGTGCCAGCAGCTTAGGGGGACTAGCGGGAGAAGAGACCCAGTACTTC
- - TRBJ1-4 TRBV7-8 CASSLAGRGEKLFF TGTGCCAGCAGCTTAGCAGGGAGGGGTGAAAAACTGTTTTTT
- once TRBJ2-7 TRBV5-1 CASSLTTDTYEQYF TGCGCCAGCAGCTTAACGACTGATACCTACGAGCAGTACTTC
TRBD2 - TRBJ2-7 TRBV7-9 CASSLTSGRTSYEQYF TGTGCCAGCAGCTTGACTAGCGGAAGGACCTCCTACGAGCAGTACTTC
TRBD1 - TRBJ2-2 TRBV5-5 CASRHGQGNTGELFF TGTGCCAGCAGACACGGACAGGGGAACACCGGGGAGCTGTTTTTT
- - TRBJ2-4 TRBV6-1 CASSELAGNIQYF TGTGCCAGCAGTGAATTGGCGGGAAACATTCAGTACTTC
TRBD1 - TRBJ2-1 TRBV19 CASRGQGALYNEQFF TGTGCCAGTAGGGGACAGGGGGCCCTCTACAATGAGCAGTTCTTC
- - TRBJ2-7 TRBV7-2 CASSHRDVKTYEQYF TGTGCCAGCAGCCACCGGGACGTCAAAACCTACGAGCAGTACTTC
- - TRBJ2-1 TRBV5-6 CATKVYRVSSYNEQFF TGTGCCACCAAAGTCTACAGGGTCAGCTCCTACAATGAGCAGTTCTTC
TRBD2 - TRBJ2-1 TRBV5-1 CASSINLAVSYNEQFF TGCGCCAGCAGCATAAATCTAGCGGTTTCCTACAATGAGCAGTTCTTC
- few TRBJ1-1 TRBV30 CAWSALPGMNTEAFF TGTGCCTGGAGTGCCCTCCCAGGGATGAACACTGAAGCTTTCTTT
- - TRBJ2-7 TRBV28 CASSFQRVGHEQYF TGTGCCAGCAGTTTCCAGCGGGTGGGCCACGAGCAGTACTTC
TRBD2 - TRBJ2-3 TRBV2 CASSEGGLAVYTDTQYF TGTGCCAGCAGTGAAGGAGGTCTAGCGGTATACACAGATACGCAGTATTTT
TRBD2 - TRBJ2-3 TRBV6-1 CASTGTSPTDTQYF TGTGCCAGCACCGGGACTAGCCCCACAGATACGCAGTATTTT
- - TRBJ2-6 TRBV10-2 CASSGSSGANVLTF TGCGCCAGCAGTGGGAGCTCTGGGGCCAACGTCCTGACTTTC
TRBD2 - TRBJ2-1 TRBV7-9 CASSLGVLAAYNEQFF TGTGCCAGCAGCTTAGGCGTTCTAGCGGCCTACAATGAGCAGTTCTTC
- - TRBJ2-6 TRBV7-2 CASSLLGVGANVLTF TGTGCCAGCAGCTTATTGGGGGTCGGGGCCAACGTCCTGACTTTC
TRBD1 - TRBJ2-7 TRBV28 CASSRQGASYEQYF TGTGCCAGCAGCAGACAGGGGGCCTCCTACGAGCAGTACTTC
- - TRBJ2-2 TRBV25-1 CASSGGRYTGELFF TGTGCCAGCAGTGGGGGACGGTACACCGGGGAGCTGTTTTTT
- once TRBJ1-5 TRBV2 CASSEPELVWAQHF TGTGCCAGCAGTGAACCAGAGCTTGTGTGGGCCCAGCATTTT